One and the same sample provided the 23 T cell receptor beta chains below, sequenced in a study of radiotherapy plus CTLA-4 blockade in lung cancer. Profiled with immunoSEQ multiplex PCR; TCRdb holds only in-frame clones, not every one. The sample contains 81,000 or so clones, 60% to 85% of which appear only once. Sample: peripheral blood, taken from a patient treated with radiotherapy plus ipilimumab. The receptors were sampled from a human donor with non-small cell lung cancer whose response to radiotherapy plus ipilimumab could not be evaluated. Some clones in this sample may be carry-over from other donors' samples.

The chain links TRBV9 to TRBJ2-3, with D possibly being TRBD2 (5 bases). With 0 bases removed from V and 0 bases from J, the gap between germline ends came to 14 bases. Germline V gives CDR1 SGDLS, CDR2 YYNGEE. The CDR3 totals 17 residues. Written as DNA, the CDR3 is TGTGCCAGCAGCGTAGAGGGAACGGGGTCTAGCACAGATACGCAGTATTTT. Its translation: CASSVEGTGSSTDTQYF.

This clone was counted a single time. V and J are TRBV18 and TRBJ2-7; 12 positions agree with TRBD2. V was clipped by 3 bases and J by 6 bases; unmatched bases: 6. Germline CDR1 and CDR2: KGHSH and LQKENI. The CDR3 length is 15 residues. The chain's CDR3 is CASSPTSGGSAEQYF. DNA for the CDR3: TGTGCCAGCTCACCTACTAGCGGGGGGAGTGCCGAGCAGTACTTC.

This chain connects TRBV7-6 to TRBJ2-3, with TRBD2 identical over 8 bases. CDR3 size: 15 residues. V lost 5 bases and J lost 2; bases outside the gene matches: 6. Looked up from germline, CDR1 is SGHVS and CDR2 is FNYEAQ. The CDR3: CASSPGGGFTDTQYF. The CDR3 region has the DNA TGTGCCAGCAGCCCCGGGGGGGGGTTCACAGATACGCAGTATTTT.

The rearrangement uses TRBV18 and TRBJ1-5; 11 positions agree with TRBD1. V lost 6 bases, J lost 4 bases, and 8 bases stayed unmatched. This CDR3 has 16 residues. Germline loops: CDR1 KGHSH, CDR2 LQKENI. The CDR3 nucleotides read TGTGCCAGCTCCCCGCCGGGACAGGGGGGGAATCAGCCCCAGCATTTT. This gives the protein CASSPPGQGGNQPQHF.

Only one count was recorded for this clone. V is TRBV2 and J is TRBJ1-4; D perhaps matches TRBD1 (6 bases). The V and J ends lost 7 bases and 7 bases respectively, with 13 bases between them. Germline lookup yields CDR1 SNHLY and CDR2 FYNNEI. CDR3 length: 13 residues. The CDR3 protein is CASMQEGGEKLFF. The CDR3 DNA is TGTGCCAGCATGCAGGAAGGGGGTGAAAAACTGTTTTTT. The variable domain in full, completed from reference TRBV2 and TRBJ1-4, reads EPEVTQTPSHQVTQMGQEVILRCVPISNHLYFYWYRQILGQKVEFLVSFYNNEISEKSEIFDDQFSVERPDGSNFTLKIRSTKLEDSAMYFCASMQEGGEKLFFGSGTQLSVL.

V and J are TRBV7-2 and TRBJ2-3, with 11 bases lining up with TRBD2. There are 18 residues in the CDR3. J was trimmed by 1 base and V by 7 bases; bases with no gene match: 13. Germline-derived CDR1 and CDR2 are SGHTA and FQGNSA. The CDR3 DNA sequence: TGTGCCAGCAAAACCCGACCTCTAGCGGGGGGATGCACAGATACGCAGTATTTT. Its protein product is CASKTRPLAGGCTDTQYF.

The rearrangement joins TRBV4-1 to TRBJ2-7; possibly TRBD1 for D (5 bases). This CDR3 has 15 residues. V dropped 3 bases and J dropped 2 bases, with 14 bases sitting between them. Germline values: CDR1 MGHRA, CDR2 YSYEKL. The CDR3 spells CASSQIPTVTYEQYF. The CDR3 nucleotides are TGCGCCAGCAGCCAGATACCGACAGTGACCTACGAGCAGTACTTC.

The chain has TRBV4-2 and TRBJ1-6, with D perhaps TRBD1 (5 bases). CDR1 is LGHNA, CDR2 YNFKEQ, per germline. The length of the CDR3 is 18 residues. V lost 1 base to trimming and J lost 4 bases, with 17 bases between them. The CDR3 sequence is CASSQGSWDSQYNSPLHF. The CDR3 DNA sequence: TGTGCCAGCAGCCAAGGCTCATGGGACTCTCAGTATAATTCACCCCTCCACTTT.

This clone was found many times. The gene calls are TRBV18 and TRBJ1-6, with 10 bases identical to TRBD1. Germline trimming cut 4 bases from V and 8 bases from J; bases unmatched to any gene: 5. The CDR3 spans 15 residues. From germline, CDR1 is KGHSH and CDR2 LQKENI. Written as DNA, the CDR3 is TGTGCCAGCTCACTGACAGGGGGCGCCGATTCACCCCTCCACTTT. It codes for CASSLTGGADSPLHF.

The gene calls are TRBV4-3 and TRBJ1-1; no definite D call. The germline gives CDR1 LGHNA, CDR2 YSLEER. Deletions cut 1 base from V and 1 base from J, with 13 bases between. This CDR3 spans 16 amino acids. Here the CDR3 DNA reads TGCGCCAGCAGCCAAGGTTGGGCGACGGAGAACACTGAAGCTTTCTTT. Translated: CASSQGWATENTEAFF.

This clone was recorded many times. The chain carries TRBV28 and TRBJ2-7; TRBD1 aligns across 9 bases. Germline CDR1 is MDHEN and CDR2 is SYDVKM. J gave up 4 bases and V 5 bases, and 6 bases lay outside the gene matches. CDR3 size: 14 residues. The DNA of the CDR3 is TGTGCCAGCAGTCCCGGGACAGGGATGTACGAGCAGTACTTC. Its protein is CASSPGTGMYEQYF.

This clone was picked up a small number of times. This rearrangement joins TRBV6-6 to TRBJ2-5; 15 bases match TRBD2. Germline loops: CDR1 MNHNY, CDR2 SVGAGI (reference sequence). The CDR3 covers 15 residues. V lost 4 bases and J lost 4; bases outside the gene matches: 1. This CDR3 is CASSWGLAGGETQYF. CDR3 in DNA: TGTGCCAGCAGTTGGGGACTAGCGGGGGGAGAGACCCAGTACTTC.

V usage is TRBV5-4 and J usage is TRBJ2-7, with 8 bases identical to TRBD2. V was clipped by 4 bases and J by 3 bases; unmatched bases: 9. There are 15 residues in the CDR3. Germline V lookup: CDR1 SGHNT, CDR2 YYREEE (reference sequence). In nucleotides, the CDR3 is TGTGCCAGCAGCCCGCCGGGGGGGATCGGCTACGAGCAGTACTTC. Protein: CASSPPGGIGYEQYF.

The J gene is TRBJ1-6, the V gene TRBV19; the D is unclear. This CDR3 comprises 14 residues. Trimming pared 3 bases from V and 7 bases from J, leaving 10 bases between. In germline, CDR1 is LNHDA, CDR2 SQIVND (reference sequence). The CDR3 here is CASSMEQYNSPLHF. The CDR3 DNA reads TGTGCCAGTAGTATGGAACAGTACAATTCACCCCTCCACTTT. Drawing the rest from reference TRBV19 and TRBJ1-6, the complete variable domain is DGGITQSPKYLFRKEGQNVTLSCEQNLNHDAMYWYRQDPGQGLRLIYYSQIVNDFQKGDIAEGYSVSREKKESFPLTVTSAQKNPTAFYLCASSMEQYNSPLHFGNGTRLTVT.

The chain has TRBV27 and TRBJ2-1, with a possible D match to TRBD2 (5 bases). Germline V gene sequence: CDR1 MNHEY, CDR2 SMNVEV (reference sequence). V was cut by 5 bases and J by 8 bases, with 13 bases left in between. The CDR3 is made up of 13 amino acids. The CDR3 DNA is TGTGCCAGCAGTCCCTGGACTCGGGATGAGCAGTTCTTC. This gives the protein CASSPWTRDEQFF.

The chain employs TRBV6-5 and TRBJ2-7, with 10 bases matching TRBD1. With 6 bases clipped from V and 3 bases from J, the junction kept 5 bases outside the gene matches. The CDR3 extends over 14 amino acids. Per germline, CDR1 MNHEY and CDR2 SVGAGI. CDR3 in amino acids: CASSRDRGYYEQYF. As DNA, the CDR3 is TGTGCCAGCAGCCGGGACAGGGGATACTACGAGCAGTACTTC.

This sequence joins TRBV29-1 and TRBJ1-1; a possible D gene is TRBD1 (5 bases). CDR1 is SQVTM, CDR2 ANQGSEA, per germline. This CDR3 has 13 amino acids. Between the trimmed V and J ends, which lost 4 bases and 5 bases, there was a span of 14 bases. CDR3: CSVVSTGTTEAFF. CDR3 DNA sequence: TGCAGCGTTGTGAGTACAGGAACAACTGAAGCTTTCTTT.

The V gene is TRBV5-6, the J gene TRBJ1-4; perhaps TRBD1 as D (5 bases). V was trimmed by 0 bases and J by 4 bases, leaving 7 bases between them. This CDR3 contains 14 residues. CDR1 SGHDT and CDR2 YYEEEE come from the germline V gene. In DNA, the CDR3 is TGTGCCAGCAGCTTGGGACAGCTTAATGAAAAACTGTTTTTT. This codes for CASSLGQLNEKLFF.

This clone was found once. Germline and junction disagree at one end, which may indicate a read error. The chain couples TRBV27 to TRBJ2-2; 7 bases map to TRBD1. The CDR3 runs to 14 residues. CDR1 and CDR2 (germline): MNHEY, SMNVEV (reference sequence). CDR3 coding DNA: TGCGCCTCAAACAGGGGCGCGAACACCGGGGAGCTGTTTTTT. The encoded protein is CASNRGANTGELFF.

The rearrangement joins TRBV5-6 to TRBJ2-7; 8 bases agree with TRBD2. The V gene end was trimmed by 4 bases and the J gene end by 1 base; junction bases not matched to a gene: 4. The CDR3 has 14 amino acids. Germline CDR1 and CDR2: SGHDT and YYEEEE. Here the CDR3 reads CASSGLAGSYEQYF. CDR3 bases: TGTGCCAGCAGCGGGTTAGCGGGGTCCTACGAGCAGTACTTC.

Worth noting for this clone: The same CDR3 arises from other DNA sequences in this sample as well. This chain links TRBV4-2 with TRBJ1-5; 7 bases are a match to TRBD1. Per germline, CDR1 LGHNA and CDR2 YNFKEQ. This CDR3 is built from 16 residues. The junction had 5 bases not matched to a gene; V was cut back by 1 base and J by 2 bases. This CDR3 reads CASSQVGDRGNQPQHF. CDR3 DNA: TGTGCCAGCAGCCAAGTGGGAGACAGGGGCAATCAGCCCCAGCATTTT.

This chain joins TRBV9 and TRBJ2-7; D unclear. The germline V and J ends were trimmed by 0 bases and 3 bases, with 7 bases remaining between them. Germline V gene sequence: CDR1 SGDLS, CDR2 YYNGEE. The CDR3 runs to 13 residues. The CDR3 protein is CASSVAASYEQYF. The CDR3 coding sequence is TGTGCCAGCAGCGTAGCTGCTAGCTACGAGCAGTACTTC.

The V and J genes are TRBV29-1 and TRBJ2-2; tentatively, D is TRBD2 (6 bases). Germline CDR1 reads SQVTM; CDR2 reads ANQGSEA. Trimming took 7 bases from V and 5 from J, leaving 20 bases between them. This CDR3 region has 15 residues. CDR3 DNA sequence: TGCAGCGCGAAAGTAGCGGCCGTAGGGACCGGGGAGCTGTTTTTT. Its protein is CSAKVAAVGTGELFF.